Presented here are 22 T cell receptor beta chains from one specimen sequenced in a study of T cells in tumors after PD-1 blockade. Sequencing used immunoSEQ multiplex PCR; TCRdb keeps in-frame clones, though not all of them. The sample lists 20,000 to 25,000 clones, 78% occurring once. The material was PBMCs, obtained before anti-PD-1 treatment. These receptors were collected from a human donor with basal cell carcinoma.

This clone was seen a few times. The same CDR3 arises from other DNA sequences in this sample as well. The chain employs TRBV2 and TRBJ2-1; 9 positions agree with TRBD2. CDR3 size: 19 residues. From germline, CDR1 is SNHLY and CDR2 FYNNEI. The CDR3 here is CPRSYGGAREGSSYNEQFF. CDR3 DNA sequence: TGTCCCCGCAGTTATGGGGGGGCGCGGGAGGGGAGCTCCTACAATGAGCAGTTCTTC.

V and J are TRBV19 and TRBJ2-3; the D is unclear. V lost 5 bases and J lost 1, with 7 bases in between. Germline CDR1 reads LNHDA; CDR2 reads SQIVND (reference sequence). This CDR3 comprises 13 residues. The CDR3 is CASSSGRTDTQYF. The CDR3 bases are TGTGCCAGTAGTTCCGGACGCACAGATACGCAGTATTTT. Full variable domain (remainder filled in from reference TRBV19 and TRBJ2-3): DGGITQSPKYLFRKEGQNVTLSCEQNLNHDAMYWYRQDPGQGLRLIYYSQIVNDFQKGDIAEGYSVSREKKESFPLTVTSAQKNPTAFYLCASSSGRTDTQYFGPGTRLTVL.

Here the CDR3 DNA reads TGTGCCAGCAGCCGTTCTGGTCCCAAAAACATTCAGTACTTC. This translates into CASSRSGPKNIQYF. The J gene is TRBJ2-4, the V gene TRBV5-4; D gene unclear. Germline V gene lookup returns CDR1 SGHNT and CDR2 YYREEE (reference sequence). The CDR3 length is 14 residues. With 4 bases removed from V and 2 bases from J, the gap between germline ends came to 10 bases. The full variable domain, rest sourced from reference TRBV5-4 and TRBJ2-4, is ETGVTQSPTHLIKTRGQQVTLRCSSQSGHNTVSWYQQALGQGPQFIFQYYREEENGRGNFPPRFSGLQFPNYSSELNVNALELDDSALYLCASSRSGPKNIQYFGAGTRLSVL.

This chain uses TRBV5-6 with TRBJ1-6; no reliable D call. The V and J ends lost 4 bases and 7 bases respectively, with 9 bases between them. Germline V lookup: CDR1 SGHDT, CDR2 YYEEEE. The CDR3 runs to 13 residues. Written as DNA, the CDR3 is TGTGCCAGCAGCATTTTTGGAAATTCACCCCTCCACTTT. Its protein is CASSIFGNSPLHF.

The rearrangement joins TRBV19 to TRBJ2-2; TRBD2 matches 10 bases. J gave up 4 bases and V 3 bases, and 8 bases lay outside the gene matches. This CDR3 is built from 17 residues. Germline CDR1 and CDR2: LNHDA and SQIVND (reference sequence). In DNA, the CDR3 is TGTGCCAGTAGTATTCCGAGCGGGAGGGGTGGCACCGGGGAGCTGTTTTTT. It codes for CASSIPSGRGGTGELFF.

The chain has TRBV15 and TRBJ1-6; 10 nucleotides match TRBD1. Germline V CDR1 and CDR2: LNHNV, YYDKDF (reference sequence). Unmatched junction bases numbered 7, after V lost 6 bases and J lost 8 bases. The CDR3 extends over 15 amino acids. CDR3 sequence reads: CATRWRQGADSPLHF. The CDR3 coding sequence is TGTGCCACCAGATGGAGACAGGGGGCCGATTCACCCCTCCACTTT.

This chain connects TRBV5-1 to TRBJ2-3, with D hard to call. The V gene's germline CDR1 is SGHRS and CDR2 YFSETQ. This CDR3 is 15 amino acids long. Trimming took off 1 base at V and 3 bases at J, with 12 bases between the two ends. The CDR3 nucleotides are TGCGCCAGCAGCTTGCCGTCGACTGAAACAGATACGCAGTATTTT. This translates into CASSLPSTETDTQYF.

The chain combines TRBV2 with TRBJ2-7, with D perhaps given as TRBD1 or TRBD2 (6 bases each). Germline values: CDR1 SNHLY, CDR2 FYNNEI. V shed 7 bases and J shed 10 bases, with 23 bases lying between them. There are 14 residues in the CDR3. CDR3 sequence reads: CASTFGAEGGPQYF. The CDR3 nucleotides are TGTGCCAGCACTTTTGGCGCCGAGGGGGGCCCCCAGTACTTC. The whole variable domain, remainder taken from reference TRBV2 and TRBJ2-7, is EPEVTQTPSHQVTQMGQEVILRCVPISNHLYFYWYRQILGQKVEFLVSFYNNEISEKSEIFDDQFSVERPDGSNFTLKIRSTKLEDSAMYFCASTFGAEGGPQYFGPGTRLTVT.

Only one count was recorded for this clone. The chain joins TRBV18 to TRBJ2-5, with 8 nucleotides matching TRBD1. The CDR3 loop spans 16 amino acids. Germline CDR1 reads KGHSH; CDR2 reads LQKENI. V gave up 3 bases and J gave up 0 bases; unmatched junction bases: 6. The CDR3 bases are TGTGCCAGCTCACCTGTAGTGACAGGGGACCAAGAGACCCAGTACTTC. It encodes CASSPVVTGDQETQYF. Looking up the rest from reference TRBV18 and TRBJ2-5 gives the full variable domain: NAGVMQNPRHLVRRRGQEARLRCSPMKGHSHVYWYRQLPEEGLKFMVYLQKENIIDESGMPKERFSAEFPKEGPSILRIQQVVRGDSAAYFCASSPVVTGDQETQYFGPGTRLLVL.

This chain connects TRBV11-3 to TRBJ1-3, with 8 bases fitting TRBD1. The CDR3 is 14 residues long. Trimming cost V 5 bases and J 2 bases; bases outside gene matches: 2. Germline V lookup: CDR1 SGHNT, CDR2 YENEEA. CDR3 amino acids: CASSDRGTGNTIYF. CDR3 DNA: TGTGCCAGCAGCGACAGGGGTACTGGAAACACCATATATTTT.

V usage is TRBV29-1 and J usage is TRBJ2-3; 8 bases fit TRBD1. CDR3 length: 13 residues. The germline V gene has CDR1 SQVTM and CDR2 ANQGSEA. The V gene end was trimmed by 7 bases and the J gene end by 1 base; junction bases not matched to a gene: 4. CDR3 protein: CSASGGGTDTQYF. The CDR3 DNA reads TGCAGCGCTTCAGGGGGCGGCACAGATACGCAGTATTTT.

The chain joins TRBV28 to TRBJ1-1; 7 bases are a match to TRBD1. The germline gives CDR1 MDHEN, CDR2 SYDVKM. V shed 5 bases, J shed 2 bases, and the junction held 5 bases outside the gene matches. This CDR3 contains 14 residues. Written as DNA, the CDR3 is TGTGCCAGCAGTGTTACAGGGGCCAACACTGAAGCTTTCTTT. Protein product: CASSVTGANTEAFF.

This clone was recorded once. The V and J genes are TRBV2 and TRBJ2-1; 8 bases match TRBD2. Per the germline V gene, CDR1 is SNHLY and CDR2 is FYNNEI. The CDR3 is made up of 19 amino acids. The CDR3 DNA sequence: TGTCCCCCCTGTTACGGGGGGGCGGGGGAGGGGAGCTCCTACAATGAGCAGTTCTTC. Its translation: CPPCYGGAGEGSSYNEQFF.

The J gene is TRBJ1-5, the V gene TRBV19, with a weak D call TRBD1 (6 bases). The V gene lost 2 bases and the J gene lost 7 bases, with 12 bases spanning the gap. This CDR3 is built from 14 residues. The germline gives CDR1 LNHDA, CDR2 SQIVND (reference sequence). The CDR3 region is CASSIQGFRQPQHF. In DNA form, the CDR3 reads TGTGCCAGTAGTATACAGGGGTTTCGACAGCCCCAGCATTTT.

This chain joins TRBV20-1 and TRBJ2-7; D remains ambiguous. The CDR3 covers 9 residues. CDR1 and CDR2 from the germline V gene are DFQATT and SNEGSKA (reference sequence). DNA for the CDR3: TGCTCCACTAAGGACGAGCAGTACTTC. It codes for CSTKDEQYF.

This clone appeared once. The sample has other DNA sequences that encode this CDR3 too. CDR3 nucleotides: TGTCCCTGCTGTGATGGGGGGGCGCGGGTGGGGAGCTCCTACAATGAGCAGTTCTTC. Translating gives CPCCDGGARVGSSYNEQFF. This sequence joins TRBV2 and TRBJ2-1; TRBD2 is a possible D gene (7 bases). The germline V gene encodes CDR1 SNHLY and CDR2 FYNNEI. The CDR3 spans 19 residues.

The chain carries TRBV6-6 and TRBJ1-2, with 7 bases that match TRBD1. The V gene's germline CDR1 is MNHNY and CDR2 SVGAGI (reference sequence). The CDR3 totals 13 residues. J gave up 2 bases and V 4 bases, and 1 base lay outside the gene matches. The CDR3 loop is CASSSQGNYGYTF. CDR3 DNA: TGTGCCAGCAGTTCACAGGGGAACTATGGCTACACCTTC.

This chain uses TRBV5-1 with TRBJ1-2; 10 bases are shared with TRBD1. CDR1 SGHRS and CDR2 YFSETQ come from the germline V gene. J lost 6 bases, V lost 4 bases, and 0 bases had no gene match. The CDR3 length is 12 residues. The CDR3 protein is CASSGTGDGYTF. CDR3 nucleotide sequence: TGCGCCAGCAGCGGGACAGGGGATGGCTACACCTTC.

The chain links TRBV3-1 (or the pseudogene TRBV3-2) to TRBJ2-7; D unclear. Germline V gene sequence: CDR1 LGHDT, CDR2 YNNKEL (reference sequence). The CDR3 is 14 amino acids. The V end lost 4 bases, the J end lost 5 bases, and 15 bases lay between the germline ends. CDR3 bases: TGTGCCAGCAGCCTACCCAGGCGGAAAAACGAGCAGTACTTC. Encoded protein: CASSLPRRKNEQYF.

The V call is TRBV28, the J call TRBJ1-5, with 9 bases that match TRBD1. The germline gives CDR1 MDHEN, CDR2 SYDVKM. V shed 8 bases and J 4 bases; nucleotides not matched to a gene: 12. This CDR3 contains 16 residues. This CDR3 is CASRTGARQGNQPQHF. The CDR3 region has the DNA TGTGCCAGCCGGACAGGGGCCCGCCAAGGAAATCAGCCCCAGCATTTT.

This rearrangement joins TRBV3-1 (or the pseudogene TRBV3-2) to TRBJ2-2; D not certain. V was clipped by 3 bases and J by 2 bases, with 10 bases between them. Germline V gene sequence: CDR1 LGHDT, CDR2 YNNKEL (reference sequence). This CDR3 contains 15 residues. The CDR3 sequence: CASSQFTANTGELFF. CDR3 DNA: TGTGCCAGCAGCCAGTTTACGGCAAACACCGGGGAGCTGTTTTTT.

The V gene is TRBV2, the J gene TRBJ2-7, with a possible D match to TRBD1 (7 bases). V was shortened by 5 bases and J by 5 bases, with 13 bases between the two germline ends. The CDR3 is made up of 13 amino acids. From germline, CDR1 is SNHLY and CDR2 FYNNEI. CDR3 in amino acids: CASSNTGEDEQYF. CDR3 bases: TGTGCCAGCAGTAATACAGGGGAGGACGAGCAGTACTTC.